This T cell receptor (beta chain) was identified during a study of shared clonotypes between healthy human individuals. General observations from the study: Memory subsets generally showed lower estimated richness than naive subsets.

This clone has a handful of counts. The antigen is not known. Generated by immunoSEQ multiplex PCR, the TCRdb table keeps only in-frame clones and is missing some. The sample holds more than 600,000 clones, about 90% seen once. Germline-derived CDR1 and CDR2 are MGHRA and YSYEKL. This CDR3 has 14 residues. Trimming removed 1 base at V and 1 base at J, with 7 bases between. Positive CCR7 selection of CD45RO-negative cells yielded the naive CD8 cells, and terminally differentiated effector memory CD45RA+ cells were excluded. The TCR was taken from a man aged 25-45 years in good health. Sequencing used naive CD8+ T cells sorted from blood. The chain has TRBV4-1 and TRBJ1-1; maybe TRBD1 (5 bases). CDR3 DNA sequence: TGCGCCAGCAGCCAAGTCGGACAGAACACTGAAGCTTTCTTT. Its protein is CASSQVGQNTEAFF.